The 11 T cell receptor beta chains below come from one sample, sequenced in a study of T cells in Graves' hyperthyroidism and ophthalmopathy. TCR beta CDR3 regions were amplified from RNA. HTBI primers were employed in a first-round RT-PCR of the TCR CDR3. One entry per CDR3 protein, called by TCRdb with MiXCR from the multiplex PCR reads. Of hundreds of thousands of distinct CDR3 sequences listed, over 35% are singletons. The sequenced material came from blood. These receptors originate from a man aged 18 to 30 with Graves' hyperthyroidism.

The chain combines TRBV4-1 with TRBJ2-7; weak D call: TRBD1 (6 bases). There are 17 residues in the CDR3. The germline V gene has CDR1 MGHRA and CDR2 YSYEKL. The V and J ends lost 4 bases and 2 bases respectively, with 21 bases between them. The DNA of the CDR3 is TGCGCCAGCAGCCCGACAGGTATAAGGGGACCAACCTACGAGCAGTACTTC. Its protein product is CASSPTGIRGPTYEQYF.

With respect to this clonotype: This may be a read error: a much more frequent sequence differs by one nucleotide. The chain combines TRBV12-3 or TRBV12-4 with TRBJ1-2; D remains ambiguous. V was cut by 5 bases and J by 4 bases, with 11 bases left in between. The CDR3 covers 13 residues. The CDR3 spells CASSARHSYGYTF. The CDR3 DNA follows: TGTGCCAGCAGTGCACGACACAGCTATGGCTACACCTTC.

The J gene is TRBJ2-7, the V gene TRBV2; TRBD2 agrees at 9 bases. The ends lost 8 bases at V and 4 bases at J; junction bases unmatched: 12. The CDR3 covers 15 residues. The V gene's germline CDR1 is SNHLY and CDR2 FYNNEI. The CDR3 protein is CASGSSGGPSYEQYF. CDR3 DNA: TGTGCCAGCGGATCGAGCGGGGGGCCTTCGTACGAGCAGTACTTC.

The chain has TRBV7-2 and TRBJ2-7; D is uncertain. The CDR3 contains 9 residues. Germline V gene data show CDR1 as SGHTA and CDR2 as FQGNSA. V lost 7 bases, J lost 9 bases, and 7 bases lay in between. For the CDR3, the DNA is TGTGCCAGCATTAGAGGGCAGTACTTC. This sequence encodes CASIRGQYF.

This clonotype was counted between two and nine times. The chain carries TRBV5-4 and TRBJ1-5; 7 positions agree with TRBD1. The CDR3 has 15 amino acids. V shed 0 bases, J shed 5 bases, and the junction held 5 bases outside the gene matches. Germline V lookup: CDR1 SGHNT, CDR2 YYREEE (reference sequence). The CDR3 DNA sequence: TGTGCCAGCAGCTTGGGGGGGGACAGCTATCAGCCCCAGCATTTT. This codes for CASSLGGDSYQPQHF.

This clonotype appeared once. The chain combines TRBV30 with TRBJ1-6; D possibly corresponds to TRBD1 (5 bases). Trimming left V 8 bases short and J 12 bases short, with 11 bases between. Germline assignment: CDR1 GTSNPN and CDR2 SVGIG (reference sequence). The CDR3 loop spans 10 amino acids. The CDR3 reads CAGGRGPLHF. CDR3 DNA sequence: TGTGCCGGGGGGAGGGGACCCCTCCACTTT. Full variable domain (remainder filled in from reference TRBV30 and TRBJ1-6): SQTIHQWPATLVQPVGSPLSLECTVEGTSNPNLYWYRQAAGRGLQLLFYSVGIGQISSEVPQNLSASRPQDRQFILSSKKLLLSDSGFYLCAGGRGPLHFGNGTRLTVT.

This clonotype was detected only a few times. V and J are TRBV9 and TRBJ1-2; 8 nucleotides align to TRBD1. The CDR3 has 15 residues. CDR1 and CDR2 from the germline V gene are SGDLS and YYNGEE. Trimming removed 3 bases from V and 2 bases from J; junction bases left unmatched: 6. The CDR3 nucleotides are TGTGCCAGCAGCGGGACAGGGATATTCAACTATGGCTACACCTTC. Translated, it gives CASSGTGIFNYGYTF.

This clonotype came up many times. This sequence joins TRBV7-2 and TRBJ2-5; TRBD2 agrees at 9 bases. Trimming took 3 bases from V and 3 from J; bases not matched to a gene: 5. This CDR3 is built from 15 residues. The germline CDR1 and CDR2 sequences are SGHTA and FQGNSA. Here the CDR3 reads CASSLTLAGKETQYF. The CDR3 coding sequence is TGTGCCAGCAGCTTGACCCTAGCGGGAAAAGAGACCCAGTACTTC.

The V and J genes are TRBV5-6 and TRBJ1-4; D ambiguous. The V gene's germline CDR1 is SGHDT and CDR2 YYEEEE. V lost 2 bases and J 3 bases, leaving 5 bases between the germline ends. This CDR3 is built from 13 residues. DNA for the CDR3: TGTGCCAGCAGCTTTTCGTCTAATGAAAAACTGTTTTTT. It encodes CASSFSSNEKLFF.

Regarding this clonotype: A much larger clone differs by one base, so this may be a read error. The V and J genes are TRBV11-2 and TRBJ2-7; 10 bases line up with TRBD2. CDR3 length: 14 residues. J lost 6 bases, V lost 7 bases, and 9 bases had no gene match. Germline V lookup: CDR1 SGHAT, CDR2 FQNNGV. CDR3 residues: CASNLQGLAREQYF. The CDR3 DNA sequence: TGTGCCAGCAACTTGCAGGGACTAGCGCGCGAGCAGTACTTC. The variable domain in full, completed from reference TRBV11-2 and TRBJ2-7, reads EAGVAQSPRYKIIEKRQSVAFWCNPISGHATLYWYQQILGQGPKLLIQFQNNGVVDDSQLPKDRFSAERLKGVDSTLKIQPAKLEDSAVYLCASNLQGLAREQYFGPGTRLTVT.

This rearrangement joins TRBV6-6 to TRBJ1-1; no reliable D call. CDR1 and CDR2 from the germline V gene are MNHNY and SVGAGI (reference sequence). This CDR3 contains 11 residues. V lost 7 bases and J lost 11, with 14 bases in between. The CDR3 bases are TGTGCCAGCACCGCGGGCCCGGGGGCTTTCTTT. Its translation: CASTAGPGAFF.